These 18 T cell receptor beta chains came from one sample sequenced in a study of blood T cell repertoires in COVID-19. Sequencing used immunoSEQ multiplex PCR; TCRdb keeps in-frame clones, though not all of them. In the table there are about 45,000 clones, 83% of which are singletons. Sequencing was performed on peripheral blood. These receptors were taken from a man older than 75 in a cohort sampled during active COVID-19.

J is TRBJ1-4 and V is TRBV5-1, with 10 bases that match TRBD1. The ends lost 2 bases at V and 0 bases at J; junction bases unmatched: 7. Germline values: CDR1 SGHRS, CDR2 YFSETQ. CDR3 length equals 18 residues. The CDR3 DNA sequence: TGCGCCAGCAGCTTTCTTGGGACAGGGGTCGCAACTAATGAAAAACTGTTTTTT. As protein: CASSFLGTGVATNEKLFF.

The chain is built from TRBV19 and TRBJ1-5; D is unclear. Between the trimmed V and J ends, which lost 3 bases and 6 bases, there was a span of 9 bases. Looked up from germline, CDR1 is LNHDA and CDR2 is SQIVND (reference sequence). This CDR3 spans 13 amino acids. The CDR3, as DNA: TGTGCCAGTAGTATGCTGGGAGGTCAGCCCCAGCATTTT. Translating gives CASSMLGGQPQHF.

A note on this clone: At one boundary the junction diverges from the germline segment, which might be a read error. The V gene is TRBV7-7, the J gene TRBJ2-2, with no clear D. CDR1 is SSHAT and CDR2 is FNYEAQ in the germline V gene (reference sequence). The CDR3 spans 14 residues. The CDR3 DNA reads TGTGCTAGCACCGAGAGTCCGGACACCGGGGAGCTGTTTTTT. As protein: CASTESPDTGELFF.

The chain couples TRBV28 to TRBJ2-2; 7 bases are a match to TRBD1. CDR1 and CDR2 from the germline V gene are MDHEN and SYDVKM. The V gene end was trimmed by 6 bases and the J gene end by 4 bases; junction bases not matched to a gene: 8. This CDR3 contains 15 residues. DNA for the CDR3: TGTGCCAGCAGCTTAGGGGGACAGATCACCGGGGAGCTGTTTTTT. It yields the protein CASSLGGQITGELFF.

Remarks on this clone: Within the sample, other DNA sequences also encode this same CDR3. The rearrangement links TRBV7-2 to TRBJ2-7; no firm D call. The CDR3 extends over 12 amino acids. In germline, CDR1 is SGHTA, CDR2 FQGNSA. Trimming pared 2 bases from V and 2 bases from J, leaving 4 bases between. The CDR3 bases are TGTGCCAGCAGCTTAAGCGCCTACGAGCAGTACTTC. Its translation: CASSLSAYEQYF.

In this sample, this clone turned up once. V and J are TRBV12-3 or TRBV12-4 and TRBJ2-7; unclear D gene. With 3 bases removed from V and 5 bases from J, the gap between germline ends came to 11 bases. This CDR3 is built from 13 residues. The CDR3 is CASSLVRKDEQYF. DNA for the CDR3: TGTGCCAGCAGTTTGGTCAGGAAGGACGAGCAGTACTTC.

The V call is TRBV2, the J call TRBJ2-1; D possibly corresponds to TRBD2 (6 bases). CDR1 and CDR2 from the germline V gene are SNHLY and FYNNEI. CDR3 length equals 16 residues. V gave up 5 bases and J gave up 5 bases, with 19 bases separating them. This chain's CDR3 is CASSPFAGTGNNEQFF. The CDR3 nucleotides are TGTGCCAGCAGTCCCTTCGCCGGGACTGGGAACAATGAGCAGTTCTTC.

This clone was observed a handful of times. CDR3 sequence: CASSFDRGLTEAFF. CDR3 in DNA: TGTGCCAGCAGCTTCGACAGGGGGCTCACTGAAGCTTTCTTT. The V and J genes are TRBV7-9 and TRBJ1-1; 10 bases match TRBD1. Germline lookup yields CDR1 SEHNR and CDR2 FQNEAQ (reference sequence). CDR3 length: 14 residues. V lost 3 bases to trimming and J lost 4 bases; unmatched junction nucleotides: 2. Combining the CDR3 with reference TRBV7-9 and TRBJ1-1 gives the whole variable domain DTGVSQNPRHKITKRGQNVTFRCDPISEHNRLYWYRQTLGQGPEFLTYFQNEAQLEKSRLLSDRFSAERPKGSFSTLEIQRTEQGDSAMYLCASSFDRGLTEAFFGQGTRLTVV.

The chain recombines TRBV7-9 with TRBJ2-3; 10 nucleotides line up with TRBD2. The V segment lost 3 bases and the J segment 2 bases; nucleotides outside the gene matches: 5. The length of the CDR3 is 16 residues. Germline V lookup: CDR1 SEHNR, CDR2 FQNEAQ (reference sequence). The CDR3 here is CASSFQLAGFTDTQYF. The CDR3 coding sequence is TGTGCCAGCAGCTTTCAACTAGCGGGGTTCACAGATACGCAGTATTTT.

The chain uses TRBV7-2 and TRBJ2-7, with 7 bases fitting TRBD1. Per germline, CDR1 SGHTA and CDR2 FQGNSA. This CDR3 spans 15 amino acids. Losses at the gene ends were 4 bases for V and 1 base for J; bases not matched to a gene: 7. Here the CDR3 reads CASSSAGGKSYEQYF. The CDR3 DNA sequence: TGTGCCAGCAGCTCAGCAGGGGGTAAATCCTACGAGCAGTACTTC. The whole variable domain, filled in from reference TRBV7-2 and TRBJ2-7, reads GAGVSQSPSNKVTEKGKDVELRCDPISGHTALYWYRQSLGQGLEFLIYFQGNSAPDKSGLPSDRFSAERTGGSVSTLTIQRTQQEDSAVYLCASSSAGGKSYEQYFGPGTRLTVT.

This clone was recorded once. The chain joins TRBV9 to TRBJ2-2, with 8 bases aligning to TRBD2. V lost 4 bases and J lost 3; bases outside the gene matches: 5. CDR1 is SGDLS, CDR2 YYNGEE, per germline. CDR3 length: 15 amino acids. The CDR3 DNA reads TGTGCCAGCAGCCTTAGCGGGACGGACACCGGGGAGCTGTTTTTT. Its protein is CASSLSGTDTGELFF. The full variable domain, rest sourced from reference TRBV9 and TRBJ2-2, is DSGVTQTPKHLITATGQRVTLRCSPRSGDLSVYWYQQSLDQGLQFLIQYYNGEERAKGNILERFSAQQFPDLHSELNLSSLELGDSALYFCASSLSGTDTGELFFGEGSRLTVL.

This rearrangement joins TRBV10-3 to TRBJ2-7; 12 bases align to TRBD1. The V segment lost 0 bases and the J segment 6 bases; nucleotides outside the gene matches: 9. The CDR3 is 17 residues long. Germline V gene data show CDR1 as ENHRY and CDR2 as SYGVKD. DNA of the CDR3: TGTGCCATCAGTGAGTCCAAATCCGGGACAGGGGGCAGCGAGCAGTACTTC. Translation: CAISESKSGTGGSEQYF.

V gene TRBV10-2 combines with J gene TRBJ1-2; 9 bases match TRBD1. The length of the CDR3 is 16 residues. The V segment lost 2 bases and the J segment 5 bases; nucleotides outside the gene matches: 9. Germline loops: CDR1 WSHSY, CDR2 SAAADI. Here the CDR3 DNA reads TGCGCCAGCAGTGAGGCCTTAGGACAGGGGAAATATGGCTACACCTTC. Its translation: CASSEALGQGKYGYTF.

The CDR3 protein is CASSVSGASTDTQYF. The DNA of the CDR3 is TGTGCCAGCAGCGTCAGCGGGGCTAGCACAGATACGCAGTATTTT. V usage is TRBV3-1 (or the pseudogene TRBV3-2) and J usage is TRBJ2-3; 7 bases are shared with TRBD2. The J segment lost 0 bases and the V segment lost 5 bases, leaving 5 bases of the junction unmatched. The germline gives CDR1 LGHDT, CDR2 YNNKEL (reference sequence). The CDR3 consists of 15 residues.

In its sample, this clone was seen once. The J gene is TRBJ2-5, the V gene TRBV7-3; 14 positions agree with TRBD2. Germline V CDR1 and CDR2: SGHTA, FQGTGA. V was pared by 5 bases and J by 0 bases, with 8 bases of the junction left unmatched. There are 18 residues in the CDR3. The CDR3 reads CASSPGLAGGLNQETQYF. DNA for the CDR3: TGTGCCAGCAGCCCCGGACTAGCGGGGGGCCTTAACCAAGAGACCCAGTACTTC.

The V and J genes are TRBV5-1 and TRBJ2-7; D might be TRBD1 (8 bases). Germline V gives CDR1 SGHRS, CDR2 YFSETQ. Trimming took 5 bases from V and 7 from J, leaving 19 bases between them. This CDR3 contains 14 residues. The CDR3 loop is CASRLQTGEGEQYF. DNA of the CDR3: TGCGCCAGCAGATTACAGACAGGGGAGGGGGAGCAGTACTTC.

The chain uses TRBV29-1 and TRBJ1-1, with 10 bases aligning to TRBD1. With 3 bases clipped from V and 10 bases from J, the junction kept 8 bases outside the gene matches. CDR3 length equals 13 residues. Germline values: CDR1 SQVTM, CDR2 ANQGSEA. In nucleotides, the CDR3 is TGCAGCGTTGAGGGACAGGGGCCAAACAGAGCTTTCTTT. Translation gives CSVEGQGPNRAFF.

The chain links TRBV28 to TRBJ2-5, with a tentative D call TRBD1 (5 bases). V was cut by 7 bases and J by 1 base, with 13 bases left in between. This CDR3 is built from 14 residues. Germline lookup yields CDR1 MDHEN and CDR2 SYDVKM. The CDR3 nucleotides read TGTGCCAGCACGTTGGACAAATTCCAAGAGACCCAGTACTTC. Translating gives CASTLDKFQETQYF.